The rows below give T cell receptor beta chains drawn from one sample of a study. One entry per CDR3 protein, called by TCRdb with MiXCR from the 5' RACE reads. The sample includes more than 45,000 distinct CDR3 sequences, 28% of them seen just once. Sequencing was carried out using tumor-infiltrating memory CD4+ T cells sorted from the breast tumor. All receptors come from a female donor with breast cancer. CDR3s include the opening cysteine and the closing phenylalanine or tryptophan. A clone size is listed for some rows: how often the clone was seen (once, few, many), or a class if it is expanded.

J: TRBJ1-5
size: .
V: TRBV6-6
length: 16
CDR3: CASSYSGAETNQPQHF

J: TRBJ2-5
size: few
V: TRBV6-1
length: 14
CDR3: CASIPGLAGVNQYF

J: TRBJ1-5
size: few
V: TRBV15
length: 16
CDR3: CATSYGGSRTHQPQHF

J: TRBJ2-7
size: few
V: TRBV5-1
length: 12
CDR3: CASSLQSDEQYF

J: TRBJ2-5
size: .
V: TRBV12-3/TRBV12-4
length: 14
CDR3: CASSLAGVEETQYF

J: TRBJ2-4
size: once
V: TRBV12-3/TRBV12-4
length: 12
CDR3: CASSQTSGIQYF

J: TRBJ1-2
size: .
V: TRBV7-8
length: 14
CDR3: CASSLRTGSYGYTF

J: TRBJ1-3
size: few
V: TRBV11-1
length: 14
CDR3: CASSYGGTGNTIYF

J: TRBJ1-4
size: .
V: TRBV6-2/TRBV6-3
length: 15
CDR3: CASNDGSGGREKLFF

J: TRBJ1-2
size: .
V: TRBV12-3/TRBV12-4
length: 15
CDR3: CACSLAHGPGYGYTF

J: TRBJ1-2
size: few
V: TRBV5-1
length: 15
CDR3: CASSIVPGQGVGYTF

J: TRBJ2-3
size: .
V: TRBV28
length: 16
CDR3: CASSSPGGPSTDTQYF

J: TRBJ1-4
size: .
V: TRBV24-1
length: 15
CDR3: CATSDPGTGDEKLFF

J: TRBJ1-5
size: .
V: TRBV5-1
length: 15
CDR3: CASRVDWAENQPQHF

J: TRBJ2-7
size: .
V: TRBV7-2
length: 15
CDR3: CASSLGRIMAYEQYF

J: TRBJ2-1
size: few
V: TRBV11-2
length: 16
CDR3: CASSIRGQSRGSEQFF

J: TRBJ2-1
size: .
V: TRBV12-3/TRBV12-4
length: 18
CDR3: CASTPTGGRASLTYEQFF

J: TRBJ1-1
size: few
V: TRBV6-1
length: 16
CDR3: CASSVARGTGNTEAFF

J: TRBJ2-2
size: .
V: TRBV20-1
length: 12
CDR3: CSAREANGELFF

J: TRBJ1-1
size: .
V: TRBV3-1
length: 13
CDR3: CASSQEPNTEAFF

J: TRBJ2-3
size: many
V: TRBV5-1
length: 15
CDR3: CASSPSGDHTDTQYF

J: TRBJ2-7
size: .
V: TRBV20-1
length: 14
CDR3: CSALPTGSSYEQYF

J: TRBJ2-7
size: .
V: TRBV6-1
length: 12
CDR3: CASSERGGEQYF

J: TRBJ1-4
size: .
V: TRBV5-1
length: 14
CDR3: CASSFGQQNEKLIF

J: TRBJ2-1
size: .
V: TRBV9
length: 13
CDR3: CASSETHYNEQFF

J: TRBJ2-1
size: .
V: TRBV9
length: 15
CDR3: CASSVGLGAYNEPFF

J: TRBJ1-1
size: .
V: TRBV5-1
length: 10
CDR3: CARANTEAFF

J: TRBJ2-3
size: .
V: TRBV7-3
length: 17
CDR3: CASSLKGVGGPADTQYF

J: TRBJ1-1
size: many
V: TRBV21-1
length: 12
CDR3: CASSRGRTEAFF

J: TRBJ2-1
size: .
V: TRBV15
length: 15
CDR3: CATSRVPTSINEQFF

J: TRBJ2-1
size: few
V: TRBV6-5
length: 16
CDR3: CASSYSGAGGLNEQFF

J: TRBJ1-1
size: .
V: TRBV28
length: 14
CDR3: CATSGAARNTEAFF

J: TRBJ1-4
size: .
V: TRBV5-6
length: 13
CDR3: CASSLGARARYSF

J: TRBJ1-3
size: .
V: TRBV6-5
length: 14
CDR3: CASSQGARGNTIYF

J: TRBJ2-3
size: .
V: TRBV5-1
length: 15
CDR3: CASILRGEKPDTQYF

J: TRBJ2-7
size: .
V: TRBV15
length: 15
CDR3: CATSRDSGRSYEQYF

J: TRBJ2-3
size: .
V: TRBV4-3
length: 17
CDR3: CASSQASIVTSTDTQYF

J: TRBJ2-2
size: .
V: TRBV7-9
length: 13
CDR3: CASSPTRAGELFF

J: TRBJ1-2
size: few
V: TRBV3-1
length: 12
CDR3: CASKKGAYGYTF

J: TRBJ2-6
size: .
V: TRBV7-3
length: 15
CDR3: CASSLQSSGANVLTF

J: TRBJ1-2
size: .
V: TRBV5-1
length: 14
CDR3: CASSNPTGRGGYTF

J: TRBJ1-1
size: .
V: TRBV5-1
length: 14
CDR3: CASSFRDRAGGAFF